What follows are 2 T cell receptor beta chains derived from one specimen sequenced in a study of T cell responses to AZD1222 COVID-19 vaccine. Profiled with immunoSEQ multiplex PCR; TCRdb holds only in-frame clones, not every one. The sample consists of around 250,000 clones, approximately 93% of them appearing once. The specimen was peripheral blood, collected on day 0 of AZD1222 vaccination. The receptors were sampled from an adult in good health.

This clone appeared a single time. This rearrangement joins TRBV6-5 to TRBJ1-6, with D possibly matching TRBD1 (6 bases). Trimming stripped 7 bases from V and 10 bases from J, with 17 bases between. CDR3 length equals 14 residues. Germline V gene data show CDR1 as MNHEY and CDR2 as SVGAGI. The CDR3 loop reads CASTRTEGISPLHF. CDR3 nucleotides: TGTGCCAGCACCCGGACAGAGGGAATCTCACCCCTCCACTTT.

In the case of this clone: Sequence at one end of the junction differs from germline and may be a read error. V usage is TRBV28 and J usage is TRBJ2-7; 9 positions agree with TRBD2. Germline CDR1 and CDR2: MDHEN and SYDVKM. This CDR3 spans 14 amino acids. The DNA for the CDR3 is TGTGCTAGCACGACTAGCGGTTCTTCCTACGAGCAGTACTTC. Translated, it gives CASTTSGSSYEQYF.